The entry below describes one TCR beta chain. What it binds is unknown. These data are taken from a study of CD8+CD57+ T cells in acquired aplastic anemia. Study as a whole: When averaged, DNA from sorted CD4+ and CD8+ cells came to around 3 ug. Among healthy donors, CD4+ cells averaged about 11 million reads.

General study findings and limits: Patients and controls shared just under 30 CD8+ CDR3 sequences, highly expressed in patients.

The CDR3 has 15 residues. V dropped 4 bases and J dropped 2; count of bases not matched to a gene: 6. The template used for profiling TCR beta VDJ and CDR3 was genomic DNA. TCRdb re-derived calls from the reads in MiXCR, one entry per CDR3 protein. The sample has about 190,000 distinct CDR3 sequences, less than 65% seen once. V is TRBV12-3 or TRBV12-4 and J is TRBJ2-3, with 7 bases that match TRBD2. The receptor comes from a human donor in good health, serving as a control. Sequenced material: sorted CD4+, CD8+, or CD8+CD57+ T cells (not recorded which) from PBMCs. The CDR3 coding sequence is TGTGCCAGCAGTTACGGGGGGACTTTCACAGATACGCAGTATTTT. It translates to CASSYGGTFTDTQYF.